This T cell receptor beta chain derives from a study of blood T cell repertoires in COVID-19. The length of the CDR3 is 15 residues. Trimming left V 6 bases short and J 1 base short, with 15 bases between. Germline assignment: CDR1 MNHEY and CDR2 SVGAGI. This clone was detected once. Here immunoSEQ multiplex PCR was the method, and the copy in TCRdb shows in-frame clones only, minus some. The table shows 350,000 or so clones, with more than 85% occurring only once. Individuals aged about 18 to 100 years were recruited from some 26 US areas. Material: PBMCs or T cells enriched from blood (not recorded which). The chain joins TRBV6-5 to TRBJ1-1; no clear D gene. This TCR was sampled from a woman in her twenties or thirties who had recovered from COVID-19. Written as DNA, the CDR3 is TGTGCCAGCAGACAGACGAGAAAACGGAACACTGAAGCTTTCTTT. The encoded protein is CASRQTRKRNTEAFF.